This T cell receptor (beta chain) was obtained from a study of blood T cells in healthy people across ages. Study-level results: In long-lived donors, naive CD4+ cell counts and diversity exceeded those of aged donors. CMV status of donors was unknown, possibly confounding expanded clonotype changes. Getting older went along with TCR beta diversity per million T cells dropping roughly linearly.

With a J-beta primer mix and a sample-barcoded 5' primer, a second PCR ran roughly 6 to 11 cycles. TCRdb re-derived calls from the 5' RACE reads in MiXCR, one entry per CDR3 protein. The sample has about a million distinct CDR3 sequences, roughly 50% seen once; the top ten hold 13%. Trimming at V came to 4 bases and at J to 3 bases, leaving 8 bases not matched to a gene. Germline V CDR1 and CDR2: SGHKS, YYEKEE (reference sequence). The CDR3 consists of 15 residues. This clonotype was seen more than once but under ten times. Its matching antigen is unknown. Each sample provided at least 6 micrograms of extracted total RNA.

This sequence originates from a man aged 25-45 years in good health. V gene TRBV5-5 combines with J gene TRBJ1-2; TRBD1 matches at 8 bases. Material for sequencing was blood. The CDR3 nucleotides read TGTGCCAGCAGCACCCCACAGGGGGACCACTATGGCTACACCTTC. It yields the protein CASSTPQGDHYGYTF.